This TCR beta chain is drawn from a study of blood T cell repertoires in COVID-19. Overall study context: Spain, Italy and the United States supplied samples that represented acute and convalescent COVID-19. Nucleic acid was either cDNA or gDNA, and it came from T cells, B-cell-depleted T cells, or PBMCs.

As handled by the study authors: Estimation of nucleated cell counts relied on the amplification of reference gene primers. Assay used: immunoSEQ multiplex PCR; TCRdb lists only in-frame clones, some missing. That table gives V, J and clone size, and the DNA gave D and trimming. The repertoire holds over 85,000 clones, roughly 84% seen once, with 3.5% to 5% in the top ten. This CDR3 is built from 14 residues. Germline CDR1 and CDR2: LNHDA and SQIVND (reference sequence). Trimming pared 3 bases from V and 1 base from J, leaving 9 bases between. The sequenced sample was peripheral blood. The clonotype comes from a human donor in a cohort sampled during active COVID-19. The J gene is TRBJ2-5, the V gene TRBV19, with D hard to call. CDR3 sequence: CASSILAGQETQYF. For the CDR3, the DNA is TGTGCCAGTAGTATTCTGGCAGGCCAAGAGACCCAGTACTTC.